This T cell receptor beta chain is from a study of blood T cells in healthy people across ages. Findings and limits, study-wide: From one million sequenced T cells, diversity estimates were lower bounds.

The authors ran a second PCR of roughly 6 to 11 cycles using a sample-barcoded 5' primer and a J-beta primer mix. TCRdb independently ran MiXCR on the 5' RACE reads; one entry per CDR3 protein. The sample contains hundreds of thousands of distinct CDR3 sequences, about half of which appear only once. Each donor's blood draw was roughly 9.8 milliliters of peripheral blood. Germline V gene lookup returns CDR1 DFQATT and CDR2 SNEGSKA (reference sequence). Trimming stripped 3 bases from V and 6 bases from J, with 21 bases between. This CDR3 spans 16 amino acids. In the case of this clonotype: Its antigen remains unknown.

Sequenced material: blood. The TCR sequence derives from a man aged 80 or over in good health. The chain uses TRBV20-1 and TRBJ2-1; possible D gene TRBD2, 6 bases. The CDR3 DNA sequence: TGCAGTGCTAGGGGGTCGCGGGTGGGAGGAGGCAATGAGCAGTTCTTC. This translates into CSARGSRVGGGNEQFF.